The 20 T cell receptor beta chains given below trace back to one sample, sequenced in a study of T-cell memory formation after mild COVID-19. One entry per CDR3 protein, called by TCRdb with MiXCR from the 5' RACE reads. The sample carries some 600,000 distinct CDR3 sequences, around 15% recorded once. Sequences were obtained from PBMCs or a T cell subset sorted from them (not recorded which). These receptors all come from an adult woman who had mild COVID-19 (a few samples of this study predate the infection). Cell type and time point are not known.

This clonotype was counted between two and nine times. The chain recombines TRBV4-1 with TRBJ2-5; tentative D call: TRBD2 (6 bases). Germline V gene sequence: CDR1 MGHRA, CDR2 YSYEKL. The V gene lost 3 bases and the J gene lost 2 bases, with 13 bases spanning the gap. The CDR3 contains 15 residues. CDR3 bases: TGCGCCAGCAGCCAGGAGGGACTTCCTCAAGAGACCCAGTACTTC. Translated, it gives CASSQEGLPQETQYF.

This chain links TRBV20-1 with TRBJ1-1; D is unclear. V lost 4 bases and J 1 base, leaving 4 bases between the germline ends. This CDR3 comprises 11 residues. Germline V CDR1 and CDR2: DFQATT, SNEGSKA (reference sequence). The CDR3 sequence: CSAMGNTEAFF. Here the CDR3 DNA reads TGCAGTGCTATGGGGAACACTGAAGCTTTCTTT.

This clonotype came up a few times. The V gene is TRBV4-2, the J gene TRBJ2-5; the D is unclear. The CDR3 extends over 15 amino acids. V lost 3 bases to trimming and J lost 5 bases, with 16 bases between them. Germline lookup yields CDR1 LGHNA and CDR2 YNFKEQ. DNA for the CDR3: TGTGCCAGCAGCCAGGCCCAAGGACGAGATGAGACCCAGTACTTC. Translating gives CASSQAQGRDETQYF.

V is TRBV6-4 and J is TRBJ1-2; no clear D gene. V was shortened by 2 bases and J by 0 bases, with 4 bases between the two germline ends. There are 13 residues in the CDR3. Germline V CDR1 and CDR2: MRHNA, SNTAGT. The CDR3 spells CASSDRANYGYTF. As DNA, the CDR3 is TGTGCCAGCAGTGACAGGGCTAACTATGGCTACACCTTC.

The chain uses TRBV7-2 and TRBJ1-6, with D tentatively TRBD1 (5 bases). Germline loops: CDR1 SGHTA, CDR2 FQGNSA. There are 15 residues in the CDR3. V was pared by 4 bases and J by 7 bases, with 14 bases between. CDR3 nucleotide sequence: TGTGCCAGCAGCTATACCGGGACGACGAATTCACCCCTCCACTTT. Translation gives CASSYTGTTNSPLHF.

The CDR3 sequence: CASRTRAPNTEAFF. The CDR3 DNA reads TGTGCCAGCAGGACCCGGGCACCGAACACTGAAGCTTTCTTT. The rearrangement links TRBV12-3 or TRBV12-4 to TRBJ1-1; D gene unclear. This CDR3 has 14 amino acids. The ends were cut back, 6 bases at V and 1 base at J, with 12 bases in the middle.

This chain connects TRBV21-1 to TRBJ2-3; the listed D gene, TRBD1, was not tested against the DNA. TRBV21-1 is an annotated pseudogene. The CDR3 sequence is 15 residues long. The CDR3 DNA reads TGTGCCAGCGAGACAGGGGGCGAGGAGACAGATACGCAGTATTTT. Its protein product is CASETGGEETDTQYF.

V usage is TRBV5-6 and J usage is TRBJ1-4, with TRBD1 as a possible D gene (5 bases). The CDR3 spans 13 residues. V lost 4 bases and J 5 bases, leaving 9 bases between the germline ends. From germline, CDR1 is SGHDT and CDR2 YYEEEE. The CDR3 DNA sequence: TGTGCCAGCAGCAACGGGGGGAATGAAAAACTGTTTTTT. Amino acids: CASSNGGNEKLFF.

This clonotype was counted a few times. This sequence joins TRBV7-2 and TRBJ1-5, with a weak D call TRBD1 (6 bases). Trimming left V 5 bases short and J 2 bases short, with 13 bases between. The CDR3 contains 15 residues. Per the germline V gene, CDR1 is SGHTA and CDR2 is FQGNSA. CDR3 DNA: TGTGCCAGCAGCCCCGGGGGGGCGGGCAATCAGCCCCAGCATTTT. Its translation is CASSPGGAGNQPQHF.

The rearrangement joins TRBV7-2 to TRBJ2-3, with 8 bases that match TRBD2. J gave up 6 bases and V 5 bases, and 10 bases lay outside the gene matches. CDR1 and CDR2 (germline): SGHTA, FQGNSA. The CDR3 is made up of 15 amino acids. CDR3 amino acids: CASSPGTRYADTQYF. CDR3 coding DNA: TGTGCCAGCAGCCCCGGGACTAGATACGCGGATACGCAGTATTTT.

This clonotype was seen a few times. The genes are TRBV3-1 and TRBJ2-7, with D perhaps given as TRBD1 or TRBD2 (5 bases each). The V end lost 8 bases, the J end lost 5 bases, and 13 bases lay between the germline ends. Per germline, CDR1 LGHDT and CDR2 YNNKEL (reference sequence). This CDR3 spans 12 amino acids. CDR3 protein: CASLGAGNEQYF. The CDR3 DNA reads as TGTGCCAGCCTAGGGGCGGGCAACGAGCAGTACTTC.

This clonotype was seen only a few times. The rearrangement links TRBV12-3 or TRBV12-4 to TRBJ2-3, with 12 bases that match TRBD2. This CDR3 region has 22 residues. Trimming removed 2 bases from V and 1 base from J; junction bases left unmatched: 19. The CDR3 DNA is TGTGCCAGCAGTTTAAGAAGAAGGGGACTAGCGGGTGTCAGCACAGGCACAGATACGCAGTATTTT. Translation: CASSLRRRGLAGVSTGTDTQYF.

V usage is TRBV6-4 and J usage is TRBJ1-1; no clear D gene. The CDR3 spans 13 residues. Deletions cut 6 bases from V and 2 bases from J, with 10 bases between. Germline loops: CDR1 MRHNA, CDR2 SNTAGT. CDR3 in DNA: TGTGCCAGCAGCCAAACCTCAAACACTGAAGCTTTCTTT. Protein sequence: CASSQTSNTEAFF.

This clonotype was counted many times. The CDR3 loop reads CASSPTSYNEQFF. CDR3 DNA sequence: TGTGCCAGCAGCCCCACCTCCTACAATGAGCAGTTCTTC. The chain employs TRBV9 and TRBJ2-1; D gene uncertain. The CDR3 runs 13 residues. The V gene lost 4 bases and the J gene lost 0 bases, with 5 bases spanning the gap. The V gene's germline CDR1 is SGDLS and CDR2 YYNGEE.

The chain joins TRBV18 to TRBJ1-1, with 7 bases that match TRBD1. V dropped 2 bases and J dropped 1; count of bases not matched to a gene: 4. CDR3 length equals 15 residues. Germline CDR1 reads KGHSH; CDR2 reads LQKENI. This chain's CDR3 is CASSPSGTANTEAFF. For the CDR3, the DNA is TGTGCCAGCTCACCATCCGGGACAGCGAACACTGAAGCTTTCTTT.

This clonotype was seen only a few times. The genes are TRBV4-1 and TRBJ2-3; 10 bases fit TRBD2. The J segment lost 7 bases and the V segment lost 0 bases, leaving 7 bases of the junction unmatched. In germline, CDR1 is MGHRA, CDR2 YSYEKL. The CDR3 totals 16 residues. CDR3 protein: CASSQETAGGLNTQYF. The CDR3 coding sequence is TGCGCCAGCAGCCAAGAGACAGCGGGGGGGCTGAATACGCAGTATTTT.

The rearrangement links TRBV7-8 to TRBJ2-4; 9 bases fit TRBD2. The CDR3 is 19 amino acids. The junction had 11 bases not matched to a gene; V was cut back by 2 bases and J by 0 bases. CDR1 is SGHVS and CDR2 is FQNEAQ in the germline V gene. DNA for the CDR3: TGTGCCAGCAGCTTAAGGACGCCCGAGCGGGGGGAAGCCAAAAACATTCAGTACTTC. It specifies CASSLRTPERGEAKNIQYF.

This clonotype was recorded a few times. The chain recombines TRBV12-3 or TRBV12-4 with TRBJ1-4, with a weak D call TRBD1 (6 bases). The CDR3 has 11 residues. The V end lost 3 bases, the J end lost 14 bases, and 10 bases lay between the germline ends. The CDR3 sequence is CASSFGGWLFF. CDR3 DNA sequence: TGTGCCAGCAGTTTCGGGGGCTGGCTGTTTTTT.

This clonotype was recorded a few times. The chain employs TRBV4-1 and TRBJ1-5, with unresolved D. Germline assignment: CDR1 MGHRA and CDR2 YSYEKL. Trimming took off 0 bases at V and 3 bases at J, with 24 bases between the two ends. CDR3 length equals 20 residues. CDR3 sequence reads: CASSQDLGQSAGGINQPQHF. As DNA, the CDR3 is TGCGCCAGCAGCCAAGATCTAGGCCAGAGTGCCGGTGGAATCAATCAGCCCCAGCATTTT.

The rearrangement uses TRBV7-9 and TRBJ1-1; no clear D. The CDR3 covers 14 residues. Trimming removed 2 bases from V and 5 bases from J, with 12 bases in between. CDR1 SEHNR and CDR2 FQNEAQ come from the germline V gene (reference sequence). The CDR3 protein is CASSLPGRRTEAFF. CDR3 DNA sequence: TGTGCCAGCAGCTTACCCGGGAGGAGGACTGAAGCTTTCTTT. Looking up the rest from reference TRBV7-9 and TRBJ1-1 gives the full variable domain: DTGVSQNPRHKITKRGQNVTFRCDPISEHNRLYWYRQTLGQGPEFLTYFQNEAQLEKSRLLSDRFSAERPKGSFSTLEIQRTEQGDSAMYLCASSLPGRRTEAFFGQGTRLTVV.